These 12 T cell receptor beta chains were all obtained from the same sample, sequenced in a study of cytomegalovirus exposure and HLA in healthy donors. PCR involved 60 Vbeta and 13 Jbeta primers. Assay used: immunoSEQ multiplex PCR; TCRdb lists only in-frame clones, some missing. This sample contains roughly 62,000 clones. Source material: PBMCs. These receptors all come from a male donor in good health and CMV-seronegative.

The rearrangement links TRBV5-1 to TRBJ2-5; 8 bases fit TRBD2. The junction had 5 bases not matched to a gene; V was cut back by 4 bases and J by 0 bases. There are 15 residues in the CDR3. Germline V gene lookup returns CDR1 SGHRS and CDR2 YFSETQ. As DNA, the CDR3 is TGCGCCAGCAGCCGGAAAGCGGGGGACCAAGAGACCCAGTACTTC. It yields the protein CASSRKAGDQETQYF.

The rearrangement joins TRBV7-2 to TRBJ2-7; D is uncertain. V lost 3 bases to trimming and J lost 2 bases, with 8 bases between them. Germline V gene sequence: CDR1 SGHTA, CDR2 FQGNSA. The CDR3 loop spans 13 amino acids. CDR3 sequence: CASSFVVAYEQYF. The CDR3, as DNA: TGTGCCAGCAGCTTCGTCGTCGCCTACGAGCAGTACTTC.

CDR3 bases: TGCAGCGTTGAACAGGGGACAGGTCAGCCCCAGCATTTT. Its translation: CSVEQGTGQPQHF. The chain has TRBV29-1 and TRBJ1-5; 8 bases fit TRBD1. J gave up 6 bases and V 2 bases, and 3 bases lay outside the gene matches. The CDR3 is 13 amino acids. Germline CDR1 reads SQVTM; CDR2 reads ANQGSEA.

V and J are TRBV27 and TRBJ2-5; 12 bases map to TRBD2. The CDR3 has 19 amino acids. Unmatched junction bases numbered 20, after V lost 7 bases and J lost 5 bases. Germline lookup yields CDR1 MNHEY and CDR2 SMNVEV (reference sequence). CDR3 region: CASTFPQPGLAGGEETQYF. The CDR3 nucleotides read TGTGCCAGCACCTTCCCTCAACCGGGACTAGCGGGTGGGGAGGAGACCCAGTACTTC.

V and J are TRBV5-6 and TRBJ2-1, with TRBD1 matching 7 bases. Trimming at V came to 0 bases and at J to 2 bases, leaving 8 bases not matched to a gene. In germline, CDR1 is SGHDT, CDR2 YYEEEE. There are 17 residues in the CDR3. The CDR3 DNA reads as TGTGCCAGCAGCTTGGAAACAGGGGAATTCGCCTACAATGAGCAGTTCTTC. It yields the protein CASSLETGEFAYNEQFF.

The chain recombines TRBV28 with TRBJ2-3; maybe TRBD2 (5 bases). Germline values: CDR1 MDHEN, CDR2 SYDVKM. CDR3 size: 13 residues. The CDR3 spells CATRTGKSDTQYF. In nucleotides, the CDR3 is TGTGCTACTAGAACTGGGAAATCGGATACGCAGTATTTT.

The V and J genes are TRBV6-4 and TRBJ1-4; TRBD1 matches 7 bases. The germline V gene has CDR1 MRHNA and CDR2 SNTAGT. V was pared by 8 bases and J by 7 bases, with 7 bases of the junction left unmatched. This CDR3 contains 13 residues. The CDR3 reads CASEDRAGEKLFF. CDR3 in DNA: TGTGCCAGCGAAGACAGGGCGGGTGAAAAACTGTTTTTT.

The chain recombines TRBV28 with TRBJ2-7; TRBD2 matches 14 bases. In germline, CDR1 is MDHEN, CDR2 SYDVKM. The CDR3 consists of 16 residues. CDR3 DNA: TGTGCAACCAGTTTGGGACTAGCGGGAGTGTTCGGCGAGCAGTACTTC. This translates into CATSLGLAGVFGEQYF.

The V gene is TRBV11-2, the J gene TRBJ1-1, with 10 bases that match TRBD1. The germline gives CDR1 SGHAT, CDR2 FQNNGV. The CDR3 extends over 16 amino acids. J lost 4 bases, V lost 5 bases, and 10 bases had no gene match. In nucleotides, the CDR3 is TGTGCCAGCAGCCCGTGGACAGGGGGTTTGGGCACTGAAGCTTTCTTT. This gives the protein CASSPWTGGLGTEAFF.

The V gene is TRBV5-1, the J gene TRBJ1-4, with 8 bases fitting TRBD1. Germline CDR1 reads SGHRS; CDR2 reads YFSETQ. CDR3 size: 15 residues. V lost 0 bases to trimming and J lost 4 bases; unmatched junction nucleotides: 2. This CDR3 reads CASSLADRDNEKLFF. CDR3 DNA: TGCGCCAGCAGCTTGGCGGACAGGGATAATGAAAAACTGTTTTTT.

This rearrangement joins TRBV5-6 to TRBJ2-6; the match to TRBD1 covers 7 bases. Germline CDR1 and CDR2: SGHDT and YYEEEE. CDR3 length: 19 amino acids. After removal of 0 bases from V and 0 bases from J, the junction contained 9 bases not matched to a gene. This chain's CDR3 is CASSLGVWDSGSGANVLTF. CDR3 DNA: TGTGCCAGCAGCTTGGGGGTGTGGGACAGTGGCTCTGGGGCCAACGTCCTGACTTTC.

The rearrangement uses TRBV7-9 and TRBJ2-2, with TRBD1 identical over 7 bases. The germline gives CDR1 SEHNR, CDR2 FQNEAQ (reference sequence). With V trimmed by 4 bases and J by 1 base, 3 bases remained unmatched. CDR3 length equals 15 residues. CDR3 nucleotides: TGTGCCAGCAGCTCGGGACAGTTGAACACCGGGGAGCTGTTTTTT. It is translated as CASSSGQLNTGELFF.